This T cell receptor (beta chain) was found in a study of blood T cells in healthy people across ages. The CDR3 is made up of 14 amino acids. The ends were cut back, 7 bases at V and 6 bases at J, with 16 bases in the middle. Germline V CDR1 and CDR2: SNHLY, FYNNEI. For the second PCR, which ran for about 6 to 11 cycles, a sample-barcoded 5' primer and a J-beta primer mix were used. TCRdb recomputed calls from the 5' RACE reads with MiXCR, one row per CDR3 protein. The table shows about 1.4 million distinct CDR3 sequences, with around 59% occurring only once. The chain links TRBV2 to TRBJ2-4; a possible D gene is TRBD1 (6 bases). Sample: blood. The receptor was derived from a man between 18 and 35 years old in good health. The CDR3 region has the DNA TGTGCCAGCACCCCAACGGACAGTTTAAACATTCAGTACTTC. Translating it yields CASTPTDSLNIQYF.